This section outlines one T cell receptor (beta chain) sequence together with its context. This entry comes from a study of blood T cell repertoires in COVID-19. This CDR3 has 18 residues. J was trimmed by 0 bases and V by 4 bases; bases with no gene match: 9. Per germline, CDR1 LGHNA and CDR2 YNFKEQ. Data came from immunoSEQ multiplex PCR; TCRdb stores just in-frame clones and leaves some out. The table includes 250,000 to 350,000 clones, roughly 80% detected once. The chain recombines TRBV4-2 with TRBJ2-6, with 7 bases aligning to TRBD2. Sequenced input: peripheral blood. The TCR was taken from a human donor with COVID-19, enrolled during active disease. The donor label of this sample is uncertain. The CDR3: CASSRLTSVSSGANVLTF. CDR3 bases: TGTGCCAGCAGCCGGCTTACTAGCGTAAGCTCTGGGGCCAACGTCCTGACTTTC.